The present T cell receptor (beta chain) was sequenced within a study of early T cells in non-severe SARS-CoV-2 infection. In the study overall: Sequencing was performed on bulk RNA from unsorted whole blood, leaving chains unpaired.

This clonotype was found many times. Its antigen is undetermined. Each cDNA molecule carried a unique molecular identifier. One entry per CDR3 protein results from TCRdb running MiXCR on the 5' RACE reads. The sample has more than 60,000 distinct CDR3 sequences; 12% are singletons. Germline V gives CDR1 SGHRS, CDR2 YFSETQ. V lost 4 bases and J lost 5; bases outside the gene matches: 7. The CDR3 consists of 15 residues. Findings of the study overall: Private and CD4 specificities were missed by VDJdb matching, which favored anti-spike CD8 responses.

The V call is TRBV5-1, the J call TRBJ2-1; 9 nucleotides agree with TRBD2. This TCR was sampled from an adult who was a healthcare worker with PCR-confirmed SARS-CoV-2 infection or an uninfected control (not recorded which). The donor label of this sample is uncertain. Sample: whole blood, taken at baseline. In DNA form, the CDR3 reads TGCGCCAGCAGCCCGCCGGGACTAGCCCACAATGAGCAGTTCTTC. It encodes CASSPPGLAHNEQFF.